This T cell receptor (beta chain) was found in a study of T cell responses to AZD1222 COVID-19 vaccine. Trimming took 0 bases from V and 5 from J, leaving 12 bases between them. CDR3 size: 15 residues. The germline gives CDR1 MGHRA, CDR2 YSYEKL. Repertoires were generated with immunoSEQ multiplex PCR, while TCRdb's copy carries only in-frame clones and drops some. The sample has roughly 120,000 clones; 90% are singletons. Sample: peripheral blood, taken 28 days after the second dose of the MenACWY control vaccine. The sequence was obtained from an adult who received the MenACWY meningococcal vaccine as a control. The V call is TRBV4-1, the J call TRBJ2-3, with TRBD1 as a possible D gene (6 bases). As DNA, the CDR3 is TGCGCCAGCAGCCAAGATGCGGGCAGGGGAGATACGCAGTATTTT. Translated, it gives CASSQDAGRGDTQYF.